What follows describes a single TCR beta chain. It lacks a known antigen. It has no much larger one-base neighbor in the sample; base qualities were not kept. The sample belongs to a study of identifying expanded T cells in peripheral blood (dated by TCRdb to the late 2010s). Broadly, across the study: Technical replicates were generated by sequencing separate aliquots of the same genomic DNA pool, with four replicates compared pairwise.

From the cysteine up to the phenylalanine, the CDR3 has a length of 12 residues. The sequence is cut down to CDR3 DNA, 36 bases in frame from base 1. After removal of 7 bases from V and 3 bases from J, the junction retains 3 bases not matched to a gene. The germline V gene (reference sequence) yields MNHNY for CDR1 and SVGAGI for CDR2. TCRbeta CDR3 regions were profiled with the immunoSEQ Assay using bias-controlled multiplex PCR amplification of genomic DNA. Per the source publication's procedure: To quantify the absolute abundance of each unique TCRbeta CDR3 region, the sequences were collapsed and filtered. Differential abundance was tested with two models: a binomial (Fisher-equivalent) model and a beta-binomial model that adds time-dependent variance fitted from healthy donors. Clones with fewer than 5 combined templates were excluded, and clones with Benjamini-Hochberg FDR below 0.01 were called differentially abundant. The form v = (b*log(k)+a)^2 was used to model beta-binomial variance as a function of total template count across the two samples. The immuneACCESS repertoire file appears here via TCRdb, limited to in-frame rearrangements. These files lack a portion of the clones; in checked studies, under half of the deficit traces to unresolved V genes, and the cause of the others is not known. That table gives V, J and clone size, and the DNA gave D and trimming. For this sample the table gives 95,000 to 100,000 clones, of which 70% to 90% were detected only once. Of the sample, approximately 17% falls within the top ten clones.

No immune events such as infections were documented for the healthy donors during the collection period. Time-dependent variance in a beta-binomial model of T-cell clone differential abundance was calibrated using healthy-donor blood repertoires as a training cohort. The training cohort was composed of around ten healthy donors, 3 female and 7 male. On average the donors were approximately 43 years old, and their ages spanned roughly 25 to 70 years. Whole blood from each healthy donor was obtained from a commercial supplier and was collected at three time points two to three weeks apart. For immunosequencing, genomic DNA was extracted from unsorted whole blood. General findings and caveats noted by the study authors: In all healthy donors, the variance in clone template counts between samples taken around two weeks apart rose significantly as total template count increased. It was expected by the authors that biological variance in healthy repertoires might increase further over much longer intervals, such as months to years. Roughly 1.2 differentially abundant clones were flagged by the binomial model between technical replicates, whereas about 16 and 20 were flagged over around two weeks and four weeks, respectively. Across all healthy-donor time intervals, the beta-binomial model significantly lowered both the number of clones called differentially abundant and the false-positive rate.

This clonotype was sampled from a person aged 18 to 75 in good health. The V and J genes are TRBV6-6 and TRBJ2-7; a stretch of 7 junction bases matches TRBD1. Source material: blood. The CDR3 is CASTRDSYEQYF. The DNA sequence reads TGTGCCAGCACTCGGGACAGCTACGAGCAGTACTTC.